The 5 T cell receptor beta chains given below trace back to one sample, sequenced in a study of blood T cell repertoires in COVID-19. Clones were sequenced by immunoSEQ multiplex PCR, and TCRdb holds only the in-frame ones, with some missing. The sample carries more than 90,000 clones, 87% recorded once. Sequencing was done on a sample of peripheral blood. The receptors shown here come from a woman in her twenties or thirties with acute or convalescent COVID-19.

The genes are TRBV10-3 and TRBJ1-2, with a possible D match to TRBD1 (5 bases). Germline V gene data show CDR1 as ENHRY and CDR2 as SYGVKD. Between the trimmed V and J ends, which lost 0 bases and 6 bases, there was a span of 8 bases. CDR3 size: 13 residues. For the CDR3, the DNA is TGTGCCATCAGTGAGTCGACAGCCCATGGCTACACCTTC. As protein: CAISESTAHGYTF.

The chain is built from TRBV19 and TRBJ1-6, with D unresolved. There are 17 residues in the CDR3. CDR1 and CDR2 (germline): LNHDA, SQIVND (reference sequence). V was pared by 0 bases and J by 10 bases, with 19 bases between. CDR3 sequence: CASSIDSGGLPPSPLHF. DNA for the CDR3: TGTGCCAGTAGTATAGATTCGGGTGGCCTCCCGCCGTCACCCCTCCACTTT.

This chain links TRBV19 with TRBJ1-3, with D unclear. Trimming left V 5 bases short and J 0 bases short, with 11 bases between. Germline CDR1 and CDR2: LNHDA and SQIVND (reference sequence). The CDR3 is made up of 15 amino acids. The CDR3 region is CASSVTPDSGNTIYF. The CDR3 nucleotides are TGTGCCAGTAGTGTGACTCCTGACTCTGGAAACACCATATATTTT.

The chain combines TRBV28 with TRBJ2-3; D is possibly TRBD1 (5 bases). Germline CDR1 and CDR2: MDHEN and SYDVKM. Trimming removed 4 bases from V and 4 bases from J, with 12 bases in between. The CDR3 length is 14 residues. The CDR3 nucleotides are TGTGCCAGCAGTTCCAGGGTGTTTGCAGATACGCAGTATTTT. It encodes CASSSRVFADTQYF.

The chain uses TRBV13 and TRBJ2-1; no clear D gene. Germline V lookup: CDR1 PRHDT, CDR2 FYEKMQ (reference sequence). CDR3 size: 14 residues. Trimming cost V 5 bases and J 0 bases, with 8 bases left between them. CDR3 DNA sequence: TGTGCCAGCAGCCCGAGTATCTCCTACAATGAGCAGTTCTTC. It translates to CASSPSISYNEQFF.